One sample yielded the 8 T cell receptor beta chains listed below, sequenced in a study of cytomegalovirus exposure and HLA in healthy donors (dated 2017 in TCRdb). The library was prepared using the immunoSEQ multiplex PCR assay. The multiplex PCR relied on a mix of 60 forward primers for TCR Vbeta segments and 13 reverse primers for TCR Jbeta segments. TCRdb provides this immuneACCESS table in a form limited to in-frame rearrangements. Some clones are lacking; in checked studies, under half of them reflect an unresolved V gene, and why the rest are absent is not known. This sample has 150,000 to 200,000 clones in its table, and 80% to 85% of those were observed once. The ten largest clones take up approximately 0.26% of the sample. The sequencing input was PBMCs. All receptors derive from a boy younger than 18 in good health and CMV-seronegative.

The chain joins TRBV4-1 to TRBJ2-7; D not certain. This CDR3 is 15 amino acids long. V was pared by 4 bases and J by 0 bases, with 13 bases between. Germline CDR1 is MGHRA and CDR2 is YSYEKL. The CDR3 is CASSPSGVLSYEQYF. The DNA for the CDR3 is TGCGCCAGCAGCCCCTCTGGAGTCCTCTCCTACGAGCAGTACTTC.

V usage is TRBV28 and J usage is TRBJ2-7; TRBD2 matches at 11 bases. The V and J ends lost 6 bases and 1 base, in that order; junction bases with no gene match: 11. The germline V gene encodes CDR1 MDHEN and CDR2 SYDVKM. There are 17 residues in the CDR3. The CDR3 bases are TGTGCCAGCAGGGGCAGGGGGATAGCGGGAGGGTCCTACGAGCAGTACTTC. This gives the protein CASRGRGIAGGSYEQYF.

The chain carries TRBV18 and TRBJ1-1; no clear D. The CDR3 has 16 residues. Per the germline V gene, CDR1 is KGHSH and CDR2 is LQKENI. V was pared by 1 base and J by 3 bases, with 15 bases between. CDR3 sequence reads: CASSPQGVVSDTEAFF. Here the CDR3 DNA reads TGTGCCAGCTCACCACAAGGAGTGGTCTCCGACACTGAAGCTTTCTTT.

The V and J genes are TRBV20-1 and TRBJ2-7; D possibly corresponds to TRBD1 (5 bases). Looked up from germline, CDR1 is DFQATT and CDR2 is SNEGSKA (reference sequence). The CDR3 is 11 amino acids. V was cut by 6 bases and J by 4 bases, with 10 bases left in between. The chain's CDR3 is CSAENRYEQYF. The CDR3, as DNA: TGCAGTGCGGAGAACAGGTACGAGCAGTACTTC.

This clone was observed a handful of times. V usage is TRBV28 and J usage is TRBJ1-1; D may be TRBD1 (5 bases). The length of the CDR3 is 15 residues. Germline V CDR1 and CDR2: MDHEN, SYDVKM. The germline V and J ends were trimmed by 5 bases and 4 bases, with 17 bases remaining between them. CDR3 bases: TGTGCCAGCAGTCCGGGGGGGATGATCGGCACTGAAGCTTTCTTT. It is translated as CASSPGGMIGTEAFF. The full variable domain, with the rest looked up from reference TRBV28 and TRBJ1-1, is DVKVTQSSRYLVKRTGEKVFLECVQDMDHENMFWYRQDPGLGLRLIYFSYDVKMKEKGDIPEGYSVSREKKERFSLILESASTNQTSMYLCASSPGGMIGTEAFFGQGTRLTVV.

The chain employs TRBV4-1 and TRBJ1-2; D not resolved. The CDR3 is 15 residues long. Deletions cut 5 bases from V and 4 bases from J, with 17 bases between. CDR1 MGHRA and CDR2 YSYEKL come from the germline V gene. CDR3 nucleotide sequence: TGCGCCAGCAGCTACCCGGTGATCGGTGGCTATGGCTACACCTTC. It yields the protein CASSYPVIGGYGYTF.

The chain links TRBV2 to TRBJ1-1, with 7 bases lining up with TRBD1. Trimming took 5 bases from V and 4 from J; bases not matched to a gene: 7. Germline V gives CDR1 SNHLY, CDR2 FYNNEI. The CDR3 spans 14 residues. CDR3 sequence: CASSKLTGVTEAFF. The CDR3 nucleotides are TGTGCCAGCAGTAAGTTAACAGGGGTCACTGAAGCTTTCTTT.

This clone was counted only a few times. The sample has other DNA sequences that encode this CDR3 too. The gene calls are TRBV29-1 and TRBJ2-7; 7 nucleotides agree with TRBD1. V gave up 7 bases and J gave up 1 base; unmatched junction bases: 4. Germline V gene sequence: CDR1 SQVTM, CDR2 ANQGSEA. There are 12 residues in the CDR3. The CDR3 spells CSARQGSYEQYF. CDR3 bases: TGCAGCGCCAGACAGGGTTCCTACGAGCAGTACTTC.